These T cell receptor beta chains were read from a single sample in a study of shared clonotypes between healthy human individuals. This table comes from immunoSEQ multiplex PCR, and its TCRdb copy is limited to in-frame clones, with some not included. In the table there are more than 2,000,000 clones, more than 90% of which are singletons. The material sequenced was naive CD4+ T cells sorted from blood. Receptors were obtained from a man in his late teens or twenties in good health. The CDR3 runs from the conserved cysteine through the conserved F or W. The size entry is marked missing in some rows and otherwise reads once, few, many or a size class.

cdr3_aa,clone_size,j_call,v_call
CASSSGSGELFF,NA,TRBJ2-2,TRBV6-5
CACHPGTGGYEQYF,once,TRBJ2-7,TRBV30
CASSSGGADTQYF,NA,TRBJ2-3,TRBV6-4
CSATDNNEQFF,NA,TRBJ2-1,TRBV20-1
CASSLTTGDSPTLQYF,NA,TRBJ2-3,TRBV13
CASSPGQNTGELFF,NA,TRBJ2-2,TRBV7-2
CASSPGTSYEQYF,NA,TRBJ2-7,TRBV11-3
CASREQDSGANVLTF,NA,TRBJ2-6,TRBV6-5
CASSPLAGVLGEQFF,NA,TRBJ2-1,TRBV18
CASSSSGTGGWETQYF,once,TRBJ2-5,TRBV7-7
CASSPEVPPYEQYF,NA,TRBJ2-7,TRBV18
CASTSGTGPYNSPLHF,NA,TRBJ1-6,TRBV6-6
CASSSQTGLANEKLFF,NA,TRBJ1-4,TRBV6-6
CAWSTPAGQGFGELFF,NA,TRBJ2-2,TRBV30
CASSILSGSGYTF,NA,TRBJ1-2,TRBV19
CASSGRSPLHF,few,TRBJ1-6,TRBV2
CASSAQENTGELFF,NA,TRBJ2-2,TRBV6-4
CASSARASHRGETQYF,NA,TRBJ2-5,TRBV9
CASSERLLTSGGRAKNIQYF,NA,TRBJ2-4,TRBV2
CASTLVAENSPLHF,NA,TRBJ1-6,TRBV6-6
CASSLGGAVTSYEQYF,NA,TRBJ2-7,TRBV5-1
CASSPRQGNNQPQHF,NA,TRBJ1-5,TRBV6-5
CAISEAGVTEAFF,few,TRBJ1-1,TRBV10-3
CASSYSQQVSGNTIYF,NA,TRBJ1-3,TRBV6-5
CASSVELGQNYGYTF,NA,TRBJ1-2,TRBV9
CASSRLAGGYNEQFF,once,TRBJ2-1,TRBV5-4
CASSKGLATYEQYF,NA,TRBJ2-7,TRBV5-1
CASSTGLAGRGTDTQYF,NA,TRBJ2-3,TRBV7-9